A single sample is the source of the 2 T cell receptor beta chains below, sequenced in a study of graft-versus-host responses after intestinal transplantation. Their cognate antigens are unknown. Clones were read by immunoSEQ multiplex PCR, and TCRdb kept only the in-frame ones, dropping some. The sample records some 87,000 clones, 90% to 95% being singletons. The specimen was unstimulated CD8+ T cells sorted from spleen or lymph node cells, collected before transplant. The source is a human donor who was the organ donor for an intestinal transplant.

This clone has more than one count but fewer than ten. The chain recombines TRBV6-5 with TRBJ1-2; D may be TRBD1 (6 bases). Per germline, CDR1 MNHEY and CDR2 SVGAGI. Trimming shortened V by 0 bases and J by 8 bases, and 10 bases separated the two germline ends. The CDR3 sequence is 13 residues long. CDR3 in amino acids: CASSYSTGWGYTF. The CDR3 DNA reads TGTGCCAGCAGTTACTCCACAGGGTGGGGCTACACCTTC.

For this clone: This sample also contains other DNA sequences that code for the same CDR3. V is TRBV6-5 and J is TRBJ1-2; 7 bases line up with TRBD1. V was clipped by 9 bases and J by 4 bases; unmatched bases: 11. This CDR3 has 14 amino acids. Germline CDR1 and CDR2: MNHEY and SVGAGI. The CDR3: CASTPNRDSYGYTF. CDR3 nucleotides: TGTGCCAGTACCCCAAACCGGGACAGCTATGGCTACACCTTC.